A selection of T cell receptor beta chains follows, all from one sample in a study of shared clonotypes between healthy human individuals. The assay was immunoSEQ multiplex PCR, and TCRdb's table has in-frame clones only and misses some. The table includes about 490,000 clones, 70% to 80% detected once. Sequences were obtained from PBMCs. These receptor sequences come from a middle-aged woman in good health. Some clones in this sample may be carry-over from other donors' samples. Both conserved end residues are part of each CDR3. A D gene is named only where the DNA matches it firmly. Size values are once, few and many counts, or a class for expanded clones, and some rows have none.

abundance: -; d_gene: -; j_gene: TRBJ2-7; v_gene: TRBV9; CDR3aa: CASSPSTASYEQYF; CDR3nt: TGTGCCAGCAGCCCATCGACAGCCTCCTACGAGCAGTACTTC
abundance: few; d_gene: -; j_gene: TRBJ2-3; v_gene: TRBV5-1; CDR3aa: CASSPGQNTDTQYF; CDR3nt: TGCGCCAGCAGCCCCGGACAAAACACAGATACGCAGTATTTT
abundance: once; d_gene: TRBD2; j_gene: TRBJ2-1; v_gene: TRBV7-9; CDR3aa: CASSLAMGGRNEQFF; CDR3nt: TGTGCCAGCAGCTTAGCCATGGGAGGGCGAAATGAGCAGTTCTTC
abundance: -; d_gene: -; j_gene: TRBJ1-1; v_gene: TRBV5-6; CDR3aa: CASSPPERRGRDVTEAFF; CDR3nt: TGTGCCAGCAGCCCGCCCGAACGCCGGGGGCGAGACGTCACTGAAGCTTTCTTT
abundance: -; d_gene: TRBD2; j_gene: TRBJ2-5; v_gene: TRBV7-6; CDR3aa: CASSEGLAGGETQYF; CDR3nt: TGTGCCAGCAGCGAGGGACTAGCGGGCGGGGAGACCCAGTACTTC
abundance: -; d_gene: -; j_gene: TRBJ2-7; v_gene: TRBV5-6; CDR3aa: CASSLGGTYEQYF; CDR3nt: TGTGCCAGCAGCTTGGGGGGAACCTACGAGCAGTACTTC
abundance: -; d_gene: TRBD1; j_gene: TRBJ1-2; v_gene: TRBV28; CDR3aa: CASRPGGAGQRYTF; CDR3nt: TGTGCCAGCAGACCAGGGGGCGCGGGGCAGCGCTACACCTTC
abundance: -; d_gene: -; j_gene: TRBJ1-1; v_gene: TRBV5-1; CDR3aa: CASRGTGPEAFF; CDR3nt: TGCGCCAGCAGGGGTACAGGGCCTGAAGCTTTCTTT
abundance: -; d_gene: TRBD1; j_gene: TRBJ1-1; v_gene: TRBV9; CDR3aa: CASSMGQQNTEAFF; CDR3nt: TGTGCCAGCAGCATGGGACAGCAGAACACTGAAGCTTTCTTT
abundance: -; d_gene: -; j_gene: TRBJ1-4; v_gene: TRBV7-2; CDR3aa: CASSQGRVVTNEKLFF; CDR3nt: TGCGCCAGCAGCCAAGGTCGGGTCGTCACTAATGAAAAACTGTTTTTT
abundance: -; d_gene: -; j_gene: TRBJ1-2; v_gene: TRBV6-1; CDR3aa: CASRQGVYYGYTF; CDR3nt: TGTGCCAGCAGGCAAGGGGTATACTATGGCTACACCTTC
abundance: -; d_gene: -; j_gene: TRBJ2-3; v_gene: TRBV7-9; CDR3aa: CASSLGGARPDTQYF; CDR3nt: TGTGCCAGCAGCTTAGGAGGGGCCAGGCCAGATACGCAGTATTTT
abundance: -; d_gene: TRBD1; j_gene: TRBJ1-2; v_gene: TRBV30; CDR3aa: CARQGRGKEGYTF; CDR3nt: TGTGCCCGACAGGGTAGGGGGAAGGAGGGCTACACCTTC
abundance: -; d_gene: -; j_gene: TRBJ2-1; v_gene: TRBV5-4; CDR3aa: CASSRRAYSYNEQFF; CDR3nt: TGTGCCAGCAGCCGCAGGGCTTACTCCTACAATGAGCAGTTCTTC
abundance: -; d_gene: -; j_gene: TRBJ2-2; v_gene: TRBV7-2; CDR3aa: CASSLAGGTNTGELFF; CDR3nt: TGTGCCAGCAGCTTAGCGGGGGGTACGAACACCGGGGAGCTGTTTTTT
abundance: -; d_gene: TRBD1; j_gene: TRBJ2-7; v_gene: TRBV2; CDR3aa: CASSKQGAGEQYF; CDR3nt: TGTGCCAGCAGCAAACAGGGGGCGGGTGAGCAGTACTTC
abundance: -; d_gene: TRBD1; j_gene: TRBJ1-2; v_gene: TRBV5-1; CDR3aa: CASSPPTGNYGYTF; CDR3nt: TGCGCCAGCAGCCCCCCGACAGGGAACTATGGCTACACCTTC
abundance: -; d_gene: -; j_gene: TRBJ2-7; v_gene: TRBV4-1; CDR3aa: CASSQRDGYEQYF; CDR3nt: TGCGCCAGCAGCCAGAGGGACGGCTACGAGCAGTACTTC
abundance: -; d_gene: -; j_gene: TRBJ2-7; v_gene: TRBV10-3; CDR3aa: CAISDTWAPRSYEQYF; CDR3nt: TGTGCCATCAGTGATACATGGGCGCCCCGGTCCTACGAGCAGTACTTC
abundance: -; d_gene: -; j_gene: TRBJ2-1; v_gene: TRBV6-5; CDR3aa: CASSYQTNPYNEQFF; CDR3nt: TGTGCCAGCAGTTATCAGACAAACCCCTACAATGAGCAGTTCTTC
abundance: -; d_gene: TRBD2; j_gene: TRBJ2-7; v_gene: TRBV2; CDR3aa: CASMKSASGRQDEQYF; CDR3nt: TGTGCCAGCATGAAATCGGCTAGCGGGAGGCAGGACGAGCAGTACTTC
abundance: -; d_gene: TRBD1; j_gene: TRBJ1-5; v_gene: TRBV5-1; CDR3aa: CASSSGDRPGPQHF; CDR3nt: TGCGCCAGCAGCTCCGGGGACAGGCCTGGACCCCAGCATTTT
abundance: -; d_gene: TRBD1; j_gene: TRBJ2-1; v_gene: TRBV9; CDR3aa: CASSVTTGQGWYEQFF; CDR3nt: TGTGCCAGCAGCGTCACCACTGGACAGGGGTGGTATGAGCAGTTCTTC
abundance: -; d_gene: -; j_gene: TRBJ2-1; v_gene: TRBV2; CDR3aa: CASSQSSYNEQFF; CDR3nt: TGTGCCAGCTCCCAAAGCTCCTACAATGAGCAGTTCTTC
abundance: -; d_gene: -; j_gene: TRBJ2-5; v_gene: TRBV5-1; CDR3aa: CVSSLSVQGRETQYF; CDR3nt: TGCGTCAGCAGCCTGTCGGTACAGGGGAGGGAGACCCAGTACTTC
abundance: -; d_gene: TRBD2; j_gene: TRBJ2-1; v_gene: TRBV5-6; CDR3aa: CASSSHGRLAASYNEQFF; CDR3nt: TGTGCCAGCAGCTCACACGGCAGACTAGCGGCCTCCTACAATGAGCAGTTCTTC
abundance: -; d_gene: -; j_gene: TRBJ2-1; v_gene: TRBV20-1; CDR3aa: CSAPLNEQFF; CDR3nt: TGCAGTGCCCCCTTAAATGAGCAGTTCTTC
abundance: -; d_gene: -; j_gene: TRBJ2-1; v_gene: TRBV5-1; CDR3aa: CASSLAIQGGYNEQFF; CDR3nt: TGCGCCAGCAGCTTGGCCATTCAGGGAGGCTACAATGAGCAGTTCTTC
abundance: -; d_gene: TRBD2; j_gene: TRBJ2-5; v_gene: TRBV29-1; CDR3aa: CSASLAGAGETQYF; CDR3nt: TGCAGCGCCTCACTAGCGGGAGCAGGAGAGACCCAGTACTTC
abundance: -; d_gene: -; j_gene: TRBJ2-7; v_gene: TRBV2; CDR3aa: CASGKERYEQYF; CDR3nt: TGTGCCAGCGGGAAAGAAAGGTACGAGCAGTACTTC
abundance: -; d_gene: TRBD2; j_gene: TRBJ2-5; v_gene: TRBV9; CDR3aa: CASTIGTSVAETQYF; CDR3nt: TGTGCCAGCACCATTGGGACTAGCGTTGCGGAGACCCAGTACTTC
abundance: -; d_gene: -; j_gene: TRBJ2-1; v_gene: TRBV7-7; CDR3aa: CAPGEQFF; CDR3nt: TGTGCTCCGGGTGAGCAGTTCTTC
abundance: -; d_gene: -; j_gene: TRBJ2-5; v_gene: TRBV5-4; CDR3aa: CASSPGQQETQYF; CDR3nt: TGTGCCAGCAGCCCCGGCCAGCAAGAGACCCAGTACTTC
abundance: -; d_gene: TRBD1; j_gene: TRBJ2-5; v_gene: TRBV2; CDR3aa: CASSSGQGARQETQYF; CDR3nt: TGTGCCAGCAGCTCGGGACAGGGGGCGAGGCAAGAGACCCAGTACTTC
abundance: -; d_gene: -; j_gene: TRBJ2-5; v_gene: TRBV29-1; CDR3aa: CSVDGSGVQTQYF; CDR3nt: TGCAGCGTTGATGGGAGCGGCGTGCAGACCCAGTACTTC
abundance: -; d_gene: TRBD2; j_gene: TRBJ2-1; v_gene: TRBV11-1; CDR3aa: CASSQRTRHNEQFF; CDR3nt: TGTGCCAGCAGCCAACGGACTAGGCACAATGAGCAGTTCTTC
abundance: -; d_gene: -; j_gene: TRBJ2-5; v_gene: TRBV7-2; CDR3aa: CASSREVGTTIKTQYF; CDR3nt: TGTGCCAGCAGCAGAGAGGTGGGGACCACAATAAAGACCCAGTACTTC
abundance: many; d_gene: -; j_gene: TRBJ1-5; v_gene: TRBV30; CDR3aa: CAWPPGHSNQPQHF; CDR3nt: TGTGCCTGGCCTCCGGGACATAGCAATCAGCCCCAGCATTTT
abundance: few; d_gene: -; j_gene: TRBJ2-1; v_gene: TRBV5-1; CDR3aa: CASSRDSKPYNEQFF; CDR3nt: TGCGCCAGCAGTCGGGACTCCAAACCTTACAATGAGCAGTTCTTC
abundance: -; d_gene: TRBD1; j_gene: TRBJ2-3; v_gene: TRBV15; CDR3aa: CATSRDGTGGTDTQYF; CDR3nt: TGTGCCACCAGCAGAGATGGGACAGGGGGGACAGATACGCAGTATTTT
abundance: -; d_gene: TRBD2; j_gene: TRBJ2-1; v_gene: TRBV11-2; CDR3aa: CASSSGTSGIWNEQFF; CDR3nt: TGTGCCAGCAGCTCCGGGACTAGCGGGATCTGGAATGAGCAGTTCTTC
abundance: once; d_gene: TRBD2; j_gene: TRBJ2-2; v_gene: TRBV7-6; CDR3aa: CASSLGGLAGGRSGELFF; CDR3nt: TGTGCCAGCAGCTTAGGGGGACTAGCGGGAGGCAGGTCCGGGGAGCTGTTTTTT
abundance: -; d_gene: TRBD2; j_gene: TRBJ2-7; v_gene: TRBV5-1; CDR3aa: CASSPKTSGSDEQYF; CDR3nt: TGCGCCAGCAGCCCTAAGACTAGCGGGAGCGACGAGCAGTACTTC
abundance: -; d_gene: -; j_gene: TRBJ1-5; v_gene: TRBV28; CDR3aa: CASSLMSSNQPQHF; CDR3nt: TGTGCCAGCAGTTTAATGAGTAGCAATCAGCCCCAGCATTTT
abundance: -; d_gene: TRBD1; j_gene: TRBJ2-1; v_gene: TRBV7-9; CDR3aa: CASSIRDRGEFF; CDR3nt: TGTGCCAGCAGCATCCGGGACAGGGGGGAGTTCTTC
abundance: -; d_gene: -; j_gene: TRBJ1-2; v_gene: TRBV28; CDR3aa: CASSPLGPQGYTF; CDR3nt: TGTGCCAGCAGTCCACTAGGCCCCCAGGGCTACACCTTC
abundance: -; d_gene: -; j_gene: TRBJ1-1; v_gene: TRBV20-1; CDR3aa: CSANRYTEAFF; CDR3nt: TGCAGTGCTAATAGGTACACTGAAGCTTTCTTT
abundance: -; d_gene: -; j_gene: TRBJ2-1; v_gene: TRBV7-8; CDR3aa: CASTLGGAGVRNEQFF; CDR3nt: TGTGCCAGCACCCTAGGGGGTGCGGGAGTTCGCAATGAGCAGTTCTTC
abundance: -; d_gene: -; j_gene: TRBJ2-7; v_gene: TRBV5-1; CDR3aa: CASSLGRDGGTAYEQYF; CDR3nt: TGCGCCAGCAGCTTGGGACGCGATGGCGGTACGGCCTACGAGCAGTACTTC
abundance: -; d_gene: -; j_gene: TRBJ2-2; v_gene: TRBV7-8; CDR3aa: CASRQTRDIVTGELFF; CDR3nt: TGTGCCAGCAGGCAGACCAGGGACATAGTCACCGGGGAGCTGTTTTTT
abundance: many; d_gene: -; j_gene: TRBJ1-5; v_gene: TRBV27; CDR3aa: CASSFGHTNQPQHF; CDR3nt: TGTGCCAGCAGTTTCGGTCATACCAATCAGCCCCAGCATTTT
abundance: -; d_gene: -; j_gene: TRBJ1-1; v_gene: TRBV10-3; CDR3aa: CAISEPRTEAFF; CDR3nt: TGTGCCATCAGTGAGCCCCGCACTGAAGCTTTCTTT
abundance: -; d_gene: TRBD1; j_gene: TRBJ1-4; v_gene: TRBV6-6; CDR3aa: CASSYSDREQKLFF; CDR3nt: TGTGCCAGCAGTTACTCCGACAGGGAGCAGAAACTGTTTTTT
abundance: -; d_gene: -; j_gene: TRBJ2-2; v_gene: TRBV14; CDR3aa: CASSQVGGPNTGELFF; CDR3nt: TGTGCCAGCAGCCAAGTAGGGGGACCGAACACCGGGGAGCTGTTTTTT